The rows below give T cell receptor beta chains drawn from one sample of a study of T-cell memory formation after mild COVID-19. TCRdb re-derived calls from the 5' RACE reads in MiXCR, one entry per CDR3 protein. The sample shows 35,000 to 45,000 distinct CDR3 sequences, 5.5% to 8.5% of them seen only once. Sequenced sample: PBMCs or a T cell subset sorted from them (not recorded which). The receptors stem from an adult who had mild COVID-19 (a few samples of this study predate the infection). Cell type and time point are not known. The conserved cysteine and the conserved F or W are not part of the CDR3 here. Each record gives: V gene, CDR3 protein.

v_call: TRBV5-1; cdr3_aa: ASSPWTGQETQY
v_call: TRBV7-2; cdr3_aa: ASSRASGGDQF
v_call: TRBV11-2; cdr3_aa: ASSLGLRVSFNEQF
v_call: TRBV6-6; cdr3_aa: ASRPQGTEAF
v_call: TRBV11-1; cdr3_aa: ASSYTRGGYEQY
v_call: TRBV20-1; cdr3_aa: SASNRNYGYT
v_call: TRBV7-9; cdr3_aa: ASSSSRGPDTQY
v_call: TRBV5-1; cdr3_aa: ASSSTGGMETQY
v_call: TRBV7-3; cdr3_aa: ASSLSSSNEQF
v_call: TRBV4-1; cdr3_aa: ASRPTGQSEKLF
v_call: TRBV5-1; cdr3_aa: ASSSTPGTGRRNEQF
v_call: TRBV5-4; cdr3_aa: ASSLVSTVEDEQF
v_call: TRBV7-2; cdr3_aa: ASSSQGLAAKNIQY
v_call: TRBV7-2; cdr3_aa: ASSLNGQYNGYT
v_call: TRBV5-4; cdr3_aa: ASSSTGMNTEAF
v_call: TRBV6-5; cdr3_aa: ASSYRAPGSYGYT